This T cell receptor beta chain was identified during a study of blood T cell repertoires in COVID-19. The J segment lost 8 bases and the V segment lost 8 bases, leaving 6 bases of the junction unmatched. Germline V lookup: CDR1 MDHEN, CDR2 SYDVKM. The CDR3 extends over 12 amino acids. Cohort 3 donors counted as recovered after two negative PCRs, clearance, or resolved symptoms. Libraries were prepared by immunoSEQ multiplex PCR; TCRdb keeps only in-frame clonotypes and omits some of them. This table holds under 350,000 clones, about nine tenths found once. The sequencing input was PBMCs or T cells enriched from blood (not recorded which). The chain uses TRBV28 and TRBJ1-3; 7 bases align to TRBD1. This receptor was identified in a woman in her fifties or sixties who had recovered from COVID-19. The CDR3 nucleotides are TGTGCCAGCTCCCAGGGGGTATACACCATATATTTT. It specifies CASSQGVYTIYF.